The present T cell receptor (beta chain) was sequenced within a study of blood T cell repertoires in COVID-19. Clones were sequenced by immunoSEQ multiplex PCR, and TCRdb holds only the in-frame ones, with some missing. The repertoire holds about 16,000 clones, with roughly nine tenths as singletons. The ends lost 1 base at V and 7 bases at J; junction bases unmatched: 10. CDR3 length: 15 residues. CDR1 is MDHEN and CDR2 is SYDVKM in the germline V gene. The specimen was peripheral blood. The clonotype was recovered from a man aged 60 to 69 with acute or convalescent COVID-19. The genes are TRBV28 and TRBJ2-7; 7 positions match TRBD1. The CDR3 DNA follows: TGTGCCAGCAGTTTATTTAACAGGGGTTTTCGGGAGCAGTACTTC. Translating it yields CASSLFNRGFREQYF.